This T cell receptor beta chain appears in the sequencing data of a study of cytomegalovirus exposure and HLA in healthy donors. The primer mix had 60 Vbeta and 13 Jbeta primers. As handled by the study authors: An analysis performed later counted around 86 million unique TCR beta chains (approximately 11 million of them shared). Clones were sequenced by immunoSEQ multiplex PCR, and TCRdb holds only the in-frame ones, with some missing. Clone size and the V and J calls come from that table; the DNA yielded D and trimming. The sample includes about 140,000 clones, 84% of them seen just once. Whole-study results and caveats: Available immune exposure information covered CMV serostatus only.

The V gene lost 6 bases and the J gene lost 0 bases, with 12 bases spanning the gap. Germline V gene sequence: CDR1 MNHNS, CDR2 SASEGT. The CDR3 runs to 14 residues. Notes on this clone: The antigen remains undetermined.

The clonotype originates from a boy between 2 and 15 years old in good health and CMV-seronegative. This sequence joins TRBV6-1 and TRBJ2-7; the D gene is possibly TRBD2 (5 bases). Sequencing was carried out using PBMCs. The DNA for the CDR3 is TGTGCCAGCAGCCGAGCGGTGAACTCCTACGAGCAGTACTTC. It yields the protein CASSRAVNSYEQYF.